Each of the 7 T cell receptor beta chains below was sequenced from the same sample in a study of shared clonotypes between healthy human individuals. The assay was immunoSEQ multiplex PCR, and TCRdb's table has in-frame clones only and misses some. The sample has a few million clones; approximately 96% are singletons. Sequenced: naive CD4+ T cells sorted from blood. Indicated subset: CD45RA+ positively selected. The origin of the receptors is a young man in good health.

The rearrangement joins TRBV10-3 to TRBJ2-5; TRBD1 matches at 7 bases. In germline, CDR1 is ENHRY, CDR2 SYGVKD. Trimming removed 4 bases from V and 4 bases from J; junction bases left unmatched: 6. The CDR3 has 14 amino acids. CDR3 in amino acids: CAISAGQRLETQYF. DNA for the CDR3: TGTGCCATCAGTGCGGGACAGCGGCTAGAGACCCAGTACTTC.

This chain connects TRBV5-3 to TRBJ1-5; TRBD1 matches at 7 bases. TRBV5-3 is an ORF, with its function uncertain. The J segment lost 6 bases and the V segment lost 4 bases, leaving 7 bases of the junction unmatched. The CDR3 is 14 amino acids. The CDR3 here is CARSPRQGGQPQHF. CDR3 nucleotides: TGTGCCAGAAGCCCTAGACAGGGAGGTCAGCCCCAGCATTTT.

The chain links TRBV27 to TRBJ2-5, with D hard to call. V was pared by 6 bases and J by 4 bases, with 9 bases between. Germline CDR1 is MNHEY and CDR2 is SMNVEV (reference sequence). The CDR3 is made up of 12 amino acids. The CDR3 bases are TGTGCCAGCAGAGGTCCCTCAGAGACCCAGTACTTC. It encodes CASRGPSETQYF.

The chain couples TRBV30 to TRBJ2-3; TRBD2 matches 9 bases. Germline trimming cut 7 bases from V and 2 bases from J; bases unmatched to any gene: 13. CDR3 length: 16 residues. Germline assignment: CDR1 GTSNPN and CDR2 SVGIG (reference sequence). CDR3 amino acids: CALEVWVAGVTDTQYF. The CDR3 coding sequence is TGTGCCTTGGAGGTTTGGGTAGCGGGAGTCACAGATACGCAGTATTTT.

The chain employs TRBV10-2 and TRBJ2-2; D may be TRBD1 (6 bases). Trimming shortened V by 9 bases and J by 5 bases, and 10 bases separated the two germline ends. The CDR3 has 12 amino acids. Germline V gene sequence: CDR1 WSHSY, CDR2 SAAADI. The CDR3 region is CASTRGTGELFF. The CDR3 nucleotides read TGCGCCAGTACCAGGGGTACCGGGGAGCTGTTTTTT.

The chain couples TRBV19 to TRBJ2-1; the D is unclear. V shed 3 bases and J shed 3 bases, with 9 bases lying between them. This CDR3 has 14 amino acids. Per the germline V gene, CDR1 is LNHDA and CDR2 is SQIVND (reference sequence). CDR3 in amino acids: CASSIGSDYNEQFF. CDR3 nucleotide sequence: TGTGCCAGTAGTATCGGGTCAGACTACAATGAGCAGTTCTTC.

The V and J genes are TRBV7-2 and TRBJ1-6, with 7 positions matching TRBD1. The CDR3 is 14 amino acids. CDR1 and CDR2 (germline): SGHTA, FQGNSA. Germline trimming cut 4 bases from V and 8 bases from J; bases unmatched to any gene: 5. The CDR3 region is CASSSDRWDSPLHF. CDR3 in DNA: TGTGCCAGCAGCTCGGACAGGTGGGATTCACCCCTCCACTTT.